The text below deals with one T cell receptor (beta chain). Its target is not known. It was with a sample-barcoded 5' primer and a J-beta primer mix that a second PCR of roughly 7 to 12 cycles was run. MiXCR, applied by TCRdb to the 5' RACE reads, yields one record per CDR3 protein. There are 1.5 million to 2 million distinct CDR3 sequences in the sample; around half occur only once, and roughly 2.1% lies in the top ten. CDR1 and CDR2 (germline): SGHVS, FQNEAQ. Deletions cut 7 bases from V and 7 bases from J, with 13 bases between. CDR3 length: 12 residues. The authors extracted at least 5.5 micrograms of total RNA per sample. The sample comes from a study of blood T cells in healthy people across ages. General study points: Strong correlation existed between TCR beta diversity and naive T cell percentage. It was not possible, with unsorted PBMCs, to conclusively compare naive and antigen-experienced cells.

The sequence came from a middle-aged woman in good health. This chain joins TRBV7-8 and TRBJ1-2; D unclear. The sequenced material came from blood. The CDR3: CASTTGEGGYTF. The DNA of the CDR3 is TGTGCCAGCACGACCGGGGAGGGTGGCTACACCTTC.